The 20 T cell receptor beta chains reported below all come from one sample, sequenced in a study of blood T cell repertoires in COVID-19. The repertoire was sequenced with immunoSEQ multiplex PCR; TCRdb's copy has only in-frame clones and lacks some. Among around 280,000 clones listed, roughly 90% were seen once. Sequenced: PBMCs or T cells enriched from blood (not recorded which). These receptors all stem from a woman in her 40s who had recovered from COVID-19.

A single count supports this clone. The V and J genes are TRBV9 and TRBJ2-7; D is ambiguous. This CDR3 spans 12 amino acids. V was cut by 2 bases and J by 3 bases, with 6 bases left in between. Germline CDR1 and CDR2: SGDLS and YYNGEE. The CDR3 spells CASSVNNYEQYF. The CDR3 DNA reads TGTGCCAGCAGCGTTAATAACTACGAGCAGTACTTC. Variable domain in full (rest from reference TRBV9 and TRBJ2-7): DSGVTQTPKHLITATGQRVTLRCSPRSGDLSVYWYQQSLDQGLQFLIQYYNGEERAKGNILERFSAQQFPDLHSELNLSSLELGDSALYFCASSVNNYEQYFGPGTRLTVT.

CDR3 DNA sequence: TGTGCCAGCAGGCGGGGGGGCTCATTAGACAATGAGCAGTTCTTC. Translating it yields CASRRGGSLDNEQFF. The rearrangement joins TRBV11-2 to TRBJ2-1; 9 nucleotides match TRBD2. V lost 6 bases and J lost 5; bases outside the gene matches: 8. Germline V CDR1 and CDR2: SGHAT, FQNNGV. This CDR3 is 15 amino acids long.

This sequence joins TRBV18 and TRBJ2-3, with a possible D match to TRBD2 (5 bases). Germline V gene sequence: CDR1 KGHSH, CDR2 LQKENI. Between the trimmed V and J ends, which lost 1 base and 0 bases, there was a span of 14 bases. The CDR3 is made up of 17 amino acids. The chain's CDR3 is CASSPRLGGPSTDTQYF. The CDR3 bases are TGTGCCAGCTCACCACGCCTCGGCGGGCCTAGCACAGATACGCAGTATTTT.

This CDR3 reads CASSQVLTGGKIPLHF. In nucleotides, the CDR3 is TGCGCCAGCAGCCAAGTATTGACAGGGGGTAAGATACCCCTCCACTTT. This sequence joins TRBV4-1 and TRBJ1-6, with 9 nucleotides matching TRBD1. The CDR3 contains 16 residues. Germline values: CDR1 MGHRA, CDR2 YSYEKL. V gave up 1 base and J gave up 12 bases; unmatched junction bases: 10.

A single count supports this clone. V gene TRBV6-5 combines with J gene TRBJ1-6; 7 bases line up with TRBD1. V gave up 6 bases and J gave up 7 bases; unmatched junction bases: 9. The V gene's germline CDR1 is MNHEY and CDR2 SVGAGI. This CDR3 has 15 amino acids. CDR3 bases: TGTGCCAGCAGCCCGGACAGGTCGGGGAATTCACCCCTCCACTTT. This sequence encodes CASSPDRSGNSPLHF.

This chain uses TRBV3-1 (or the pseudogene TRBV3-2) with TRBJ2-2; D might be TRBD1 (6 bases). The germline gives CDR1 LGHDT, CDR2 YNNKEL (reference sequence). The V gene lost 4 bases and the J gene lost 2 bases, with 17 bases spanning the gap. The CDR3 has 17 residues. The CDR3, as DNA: TGTGCCAGCAGCCTCCACCTGGCAGGGGATAACACCGGGGAGCTGTTTTTT. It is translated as CASSLHLAGDNTGELFF.

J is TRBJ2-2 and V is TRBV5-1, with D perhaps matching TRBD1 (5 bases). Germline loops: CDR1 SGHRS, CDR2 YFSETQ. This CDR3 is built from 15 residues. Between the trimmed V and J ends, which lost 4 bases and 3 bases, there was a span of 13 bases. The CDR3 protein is CASSPRGRDTGELFF. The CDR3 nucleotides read TGCGCCAGCAGCCCCCGAGGCAGGGACACCGGGGAGCTGTTTTTT.

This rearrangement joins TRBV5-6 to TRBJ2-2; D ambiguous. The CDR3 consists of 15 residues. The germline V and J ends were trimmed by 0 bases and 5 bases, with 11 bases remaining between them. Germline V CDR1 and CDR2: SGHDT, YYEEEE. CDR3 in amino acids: CASSLDDSNTGELFF. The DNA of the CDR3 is TGTGCCAGCAGCTTGGACGATTCTAATACCGGGGAGCTGTTTTTT.

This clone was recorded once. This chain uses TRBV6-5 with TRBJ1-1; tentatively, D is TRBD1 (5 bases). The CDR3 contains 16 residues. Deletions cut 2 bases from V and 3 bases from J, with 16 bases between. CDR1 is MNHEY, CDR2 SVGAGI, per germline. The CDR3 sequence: CASSYHKGAAYTEAFF. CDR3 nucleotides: TGTGCCAGCAGTTACCATAAAGGGGCGGCGTACACTGAAGCTTTCTTT.

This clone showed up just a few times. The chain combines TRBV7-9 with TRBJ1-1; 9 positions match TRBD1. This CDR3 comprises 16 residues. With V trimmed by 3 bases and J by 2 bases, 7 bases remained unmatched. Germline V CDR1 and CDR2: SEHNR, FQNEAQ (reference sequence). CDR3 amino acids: CASSFWTGASNTEAFF. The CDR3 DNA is TGTGCCAGCAGCTTTTGGACAGGGGCCTCAAACACTGAAGCTTTCTTT.

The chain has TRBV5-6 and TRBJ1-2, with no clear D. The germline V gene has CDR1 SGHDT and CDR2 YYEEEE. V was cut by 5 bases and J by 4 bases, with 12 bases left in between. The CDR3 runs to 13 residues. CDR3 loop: CASRSWTSYGYTF. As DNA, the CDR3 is TGTGCCAGCAGGTCTTGGACTAGCTATGGCTACACCTTC.

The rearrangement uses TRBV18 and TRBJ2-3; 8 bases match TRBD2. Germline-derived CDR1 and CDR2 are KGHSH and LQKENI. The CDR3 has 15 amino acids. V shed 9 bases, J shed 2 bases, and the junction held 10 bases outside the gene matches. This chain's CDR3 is CASQTSGSPTDTQYF. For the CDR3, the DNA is TGTGCCAGTCAAACCAGCGGGAGTCCCACAGATACGCAGTATTTT.

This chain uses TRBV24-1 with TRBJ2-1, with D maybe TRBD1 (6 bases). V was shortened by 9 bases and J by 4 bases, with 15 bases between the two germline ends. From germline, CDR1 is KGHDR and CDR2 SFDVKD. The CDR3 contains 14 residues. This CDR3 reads CATLNGQLYNEQFF. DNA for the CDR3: TGTGCCACCCTGAATGGACAGTTATACAATGAGCAGTTCTTC.

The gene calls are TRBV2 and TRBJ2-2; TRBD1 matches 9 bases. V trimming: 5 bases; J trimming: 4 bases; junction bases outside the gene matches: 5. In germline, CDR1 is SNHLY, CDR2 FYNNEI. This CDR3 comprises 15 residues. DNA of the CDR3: TGTGCCAGCAGTACTGACAGGGGGAGCACCGGGGAGCTGTTTTTT. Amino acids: CASSTDRGSTGELFF.

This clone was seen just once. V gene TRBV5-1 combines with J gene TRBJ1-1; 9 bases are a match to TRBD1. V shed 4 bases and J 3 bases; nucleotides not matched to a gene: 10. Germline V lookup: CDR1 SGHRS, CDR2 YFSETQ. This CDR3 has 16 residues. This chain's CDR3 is CASSATPQGAHTEAFF. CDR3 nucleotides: TGCGCCAGCAGCGCCACCCCACAGGGGGCACACACTGAAGCTTTCTTT.

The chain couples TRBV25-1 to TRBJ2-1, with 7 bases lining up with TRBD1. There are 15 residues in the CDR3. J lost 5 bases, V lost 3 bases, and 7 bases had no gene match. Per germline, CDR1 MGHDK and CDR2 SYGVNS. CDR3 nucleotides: TGTGCCAGCAGTGACCCCAGGGGGACCAACAATGAGCAGTTCTTC. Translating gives CASSDPRGTNNEQFF.

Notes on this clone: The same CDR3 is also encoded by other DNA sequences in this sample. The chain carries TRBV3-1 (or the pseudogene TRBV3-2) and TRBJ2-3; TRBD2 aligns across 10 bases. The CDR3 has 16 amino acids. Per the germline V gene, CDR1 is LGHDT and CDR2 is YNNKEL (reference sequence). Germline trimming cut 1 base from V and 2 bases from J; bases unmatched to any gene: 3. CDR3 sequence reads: CASSQAAGGHTDTQYF. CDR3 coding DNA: TGTGCCAGCAGCCAAGCAGCGGGGGGGCACACAGATACGCAGTATTTT.

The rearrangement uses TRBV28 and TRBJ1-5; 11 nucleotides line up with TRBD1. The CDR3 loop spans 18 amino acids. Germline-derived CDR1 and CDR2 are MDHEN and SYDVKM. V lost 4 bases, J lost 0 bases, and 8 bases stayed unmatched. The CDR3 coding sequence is TGTGCCAGCAGTTCCCGGGACAGGGGGACTTATAGCAATCAGCCCCAGCATTTT. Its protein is CASSSRDRGTYSNQPQHF.

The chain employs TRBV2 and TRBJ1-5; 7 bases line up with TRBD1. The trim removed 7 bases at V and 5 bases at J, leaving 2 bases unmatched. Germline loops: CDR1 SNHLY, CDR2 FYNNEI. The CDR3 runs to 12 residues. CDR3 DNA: TGTGCCAGCAACAGGGGCGATCAGCCCCAGCATTTT. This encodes CASNRGDQPQHF.

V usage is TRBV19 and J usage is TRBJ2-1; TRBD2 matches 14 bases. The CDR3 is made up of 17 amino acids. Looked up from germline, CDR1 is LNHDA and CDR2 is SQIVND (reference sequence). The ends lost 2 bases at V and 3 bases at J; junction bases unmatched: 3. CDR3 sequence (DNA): TGTGCCAGTAGTATATACGGGACTAGCGGGGGCTACAATGAGCAGTTCTTC. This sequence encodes CASSIYGTSGGYNEQFF.